In this sample, the clone carrying this TCR beta chain turned up a few times. What it binds is not known. Germline values: CDR1 SEHNR, CDR2 FQNEAQ (reference sequence). The CDR3 loop spans 15 amino acids. With 4 bases clipped from V and 8 bases from J, the junction kept 10 bases outside the gene matches. This sample is part of a study of response to subunit inactivated influenza vaccine. Broader study findings: After each seasonal influenza vaccination, few new T cells are recruited, the authors suggested.

Using its own MiXCR run on the RT-PCR reads, TCRdb lists one record per CDR3 protein. The sample holds around 300,000 distinct CDR3 sequences, approximately 23% seen once. This chain joins TRBV7-9 and TRBJ1-3; TRBD1 agrees at 8 bases. This clonotype originated in a man aged 45 to 70 who received an inactivated influenza vaccine. Sequencing was performed on PBMCs from blood, taken around 22 months after vaccination. CDR3 nucleotide sequence: TGTGCCAGCAGCTACGGACAGGGTGGCAGGGACACCATATATTTT. It translates to CASSYGQGGRDTIYF.